The T cell receptor beta chain under discussion was sequenced for a study of T-cell reconstitution after alpha-beta-depleted transplantation in children. This clonotype was seen a few times. TCRbeta library construction was performed incorporating unique molecular identifiers. TCRdb used MiXCR to reprocess the PCR reads, holding one entry per CDR3 protein. The table lists about a million distinct CDR3 sequences, about 26% of them singletons. The sequencing used PBMCs, mostly from graft donor cells, collected 360 days after TCRalphabeta/CD19-depleted stem cell transplant. The receptor was derived from a boy under two years old who had a stem cell transplant for SCID, so the T cells may come from the graft donor.

The chain's CDR3 is CASSVRGNGYEQYF. The CDR3 coding sequence is TGTGCCAGCAGCGTCAGAGGTAACGGTTACGAGCAGTACTTC. The J gene is TRBJ2-7, the V gene TRBV9, with D hard to call. V was pared by 2 bases and J by 4 bases, with 13 bases between. Per the germline V gene, CDR1 is SGDLS and CDR2 is YYNGEE. This CDR3 has 14 residues.